This is a list of T cell receptor beta chains from one sample in a study of T cells in Graves' hyperthyroidism and ophthalmopathy. TCRdb reanalysed the multiplex PCR reads using MiXCR and keeps one entry per CDR3 protein. The sample holds over 650,000 distinct CDR3 sequences; roughly 17% are singletons and the top ten take roughly 8%. The sequencing sample was made of blood. These receptors originate from a man between 18 and 35 years old with Graves' hyperthyroidism. Each CDR3 is given with its conserved first and last residue. The D gene is left open where the match is weak. Clone sizes are given selectively: once, few, many, or a class where the clone is expanded.

CDR3	DNA	D	V	J	size
CASSRTSGIRETQYF	TGTGCCAGCAGCCGGACTAGCGGGATTCGGGAGACCCAGTACTTC	TRBD2	TRBV9	TRBJ2-5	NA
CASRYDIPNTEAFF	TGTGCCAGCAGGTACGACATTCCGAACACTGAAGCTTTCTTT	NA	TRBV2	TRBJ1-1	many
CASSFSQTGRLSTDTQYF	TGTGCCAGCAGTTTTTCCCAAACAGGGCGGCTAAGCACAGATACGCAGTATTTT	NA	TRBV27	TRBJ2-3	many
CASSLTSGTGDTQYF	TGCGCCAGCAGCTTAACTAGCGGGACAGGAGATACGCAGTATTTT	TRBD2	TRBV5-1	TRBJ2-3	few
CAIRRMDMNTEAFF	TGTGCCATCCGCCGAATGGACATGAACACTGAAGCTTTCTTT	NA	TRBV28	TRBJ1-1	NA
CASSWGSSYNSPLHF	TGTGCCAGTTCTTGGGGTAGCTCCTATAATTCACCCCTCCACTTT	NA	TRBV11-2	TRBJ1-6	NA
CASSSGPGLEQCF	TGTGCCAGCAGCAGTGGTCCAGGGCTCGAGCAGTGCTTC	NA	TRBV2	TRBJ2-7	NA
CASSLWTGVNTEAFF	TGTGCCAGCAGTTTATGGACAGGGGTGAACACTGAAGCTTTCTTT	TRBD1	TRBV28	TRBJ1-1	NA
CASSLAAGTETQYF	TGTGCCAGCAGCTTAGCGGCCGGGACGGAGACCCAGTACTTC	NA	TRBV11-1	TRBJ2-5	few
CSVLASGIYEQYF	TGCAGCGTTTTGGCTAGCGGGATCTACGAGCAGTACTTC	TRBD2	TRBV29-1	TRBJ2-7	many
CASSNGQFYTEAFF	TGTGCCAGCAGCAACGGACAGTTTTACACTGAAGCTTTCTTT	NA	TRBV11-2	TRBJ1-1	many
CASSRSIGQGLNYEQYF	TGTGCCAGCAGCCGCTCAATAGGACAGGGCCTAAACTACGAGCAGTACTTC	TRBD1	TRBV11-2	TRBJ2-7	few
CASSLLVGGGTQYF	TGTGCCAGCAGTTTATTGGTAGGGGGCGGGACCCAGTACTTC	TRBD1	TRBV28	TRBJ2-5	once
CASSQMGGQEETQYF	TGTGCCAGCAGCCAGATGGGGGGACAGGAAGAGACCCAGTACTTC	TRBD1	TRBV11-2	TRBJ2-5	many
CASSELPRYEQYF	TGTGCCAGTTCAGAGCTACCCCGCTACGAGCAGTACTTC	NA	TRBV19	TRBJ2-7	NA
CASSQGQDNYGYTF	TGTGCCAGCAGCCAGGGACAGGATAACTATGGCTACACCTTC	TRBD1	TRBV3-1	TRBJ1-2	many
CSAEPGQHTDTQYF	TGCAGCGCCGAACCGGGACAACACACAGATACGCAGTATTTT	NA	TRBV29-1	TRBJ2-3	few
CASSQAPGLAGGSGELFF	TGTGCCAGCAGCCAGGCCCCGGGACTAGCGGGGGGGTCCGGGGAGCTGTTTTTT	TRBD2	TRBV7-3	TRBJ2-2	NA
CATSIVGDPRGYTF	TGTGCCACCAGCATCGTGGGGGACCCCCGGGGCTACACCTTC	NA	TRBV15	TRBJ1-2	few
CASTLGLAGLQNFNNEQFF	TGTGCCAGCACCCTGGGGCTAGCGGGGCTTCAGAACTTCAACAATGAGCAGTTCTTC	TRBD2	TRBV11-2	TRBJ2-1	many
CASSLRDMGFGELFF	TGTGCCAGCAGCCTGCGGGACATGGGATTCGGGGAGCTGTTTTTT	NA	TRBV2	TRBJ2-2	many
CASSPYFAAYQETQYF	TGTGCCAGCAGTCCCTACTTCGCGGCCTACCAAGAGACCCAGTACTTC	NA	TRBV27	TRBJ2-5	NA
CASSYSSIGETQYF	TGTGCCAGCAGTTACTCGAGTATCGGAGAGACCCAGTACTTC	NA	TRBV6-2/TRBV6-3	TRBJ2-5	few
CAWERGTGVRNEQYF	TGTGCCTGGGAGAGAGGGACTGGGGTCAGGAACGAGCAGTACTTC	NA	TRBV30	TRBJ2-7	few
CASSSDRYSNQPQHF	TGTGCCAGCAGCTCGGACAGATATAGCAATCAGCCCCAGCATTTT	NA	TRBV28	TRBJ1-5	few
CAGDLREKLFF	TGTGCCGGAGATCTTCGGGAAAAACTGTTTTTT	NA	TRBV30	TRBJ1-4	many
CASSLVASGRSNTDTQYF	TGTGCCAGCAGCTTAGTAGCTAGCGGGAGGTCAAACACAGATACGCAGTATTTT	TRBD2	TRBV7-6	TRBJ2-3	many
CASTSSGTGSEQYF	TGTGCCAGCACCTCTTCCGGGACAGGTAGCGAGCAGTACTTC	TRBD1	TRBV28	TRBJ2-7	many
CASSLGVGLSPLHF	TGTGCCAGCAGTCTAGGGGTGGGGCTTTCACCCCTCCACTTT	NA	TRBV12-3/TRBV12-4	TRBJ1-6	many
CASSWDGGEQFF	TGTGCCAGCAGCTGGGACGGAGGGGAGCAGTTCTTC	NA	TRBV5-5	TRBJ2-1	many
CASSNLADRYEQYF	TGTGCCAGCAGCAACTTAGCGGACCGCTACGAGCAGTACTTC	NA	TRBV11-2	TRBJ2-7	many
CASSQESRAFYEQYF	TGTGCCAGCAGCCAAGAATCCAGGGCATTCTACGAGCAGTACTTC	NA	TRBV3-1	TRBJ2-7	few
CASSVGRNTEAFF	TGTGCCAGCAGCGTAGGGCGGAACACTGAAGCTTTCTTT	NA	TRBV28	TRBJ1-1	many
CASSGQGLYSNQPQHF	TGTGCCAGCAGCGGCCAAGGACTTTATAGCAATCAGCCCCAGCATTTT	NA	TRBV28	TRBJ1-5	many
CATSEPALETQYF	TGTGCCACCAGTGAACCTGCCTTGGAGACCCAGTACTTC	NA	TRBV24-1	TRBJ2-5	NA
CASSPWTSGIHNEQFF	TGTGCCAGCAGCCCCTGGACTAGCGGGATTCACAATGAGCAGTTCTTC	TRBD2	TRBV11-3	TRBJ2-1	many
CATSDPGRTSHSGANVLTF	TGTGCCACCAGTGATCCGGGACGCACCTCTCACTCTGGGGCCAACGTCCTGACTTTC	NA	TRBV24-1	TRBJ2-6	NA
CASSLNVAGRPFGYEQYF	TGCGCCAGCAGCTTGAATGTGGCAGGCCGCCCCTTCGGCTACGAGCAGTACTTC	NA	TRBV5-1	TRBJ2-7	NA
CASSQVGLAGELFF	TGCGCCAGCAGCCAAGTAGGACTAGCCGGGGAGCTGTTTTTT	TRBD2	TRBV4-1	TRBJ2-2	NA
CASSSRTLSTDTQYF	TGTGCCAGCAGTTCCCGGACACTAAGCACAGATACGCAGTATTTT	NA	TRBV28	TRBJ2-3	many